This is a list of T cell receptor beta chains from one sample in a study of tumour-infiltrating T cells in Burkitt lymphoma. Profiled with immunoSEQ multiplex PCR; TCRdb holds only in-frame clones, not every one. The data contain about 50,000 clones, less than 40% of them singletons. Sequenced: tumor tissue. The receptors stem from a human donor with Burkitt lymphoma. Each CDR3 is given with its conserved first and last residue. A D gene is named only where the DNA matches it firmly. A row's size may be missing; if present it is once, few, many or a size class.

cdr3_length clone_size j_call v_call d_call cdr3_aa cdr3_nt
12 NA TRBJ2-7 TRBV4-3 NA CASSSRVGEQYF TGCGCCAGCAGCTCGAGGGTAGGGGAGCAGTACTTC
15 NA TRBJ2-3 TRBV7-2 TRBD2 CASSLLAGVSGTQYF TGTGCCAGCAGCTTATTAGCGGGAGTCTCCGGTACGCAGTATTTT
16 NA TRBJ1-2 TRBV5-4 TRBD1 CASSPVGTGGFYGYTF TGTGCCAGCAGCCCGGTCGGGACAGGGGGGTTCTATGGCTACACCTTC
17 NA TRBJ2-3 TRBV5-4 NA CASSLDGGPLPTDTQYF TGTGCCAGCAGCTTGGACGGGGGCCCCTTACCCACAGATACGCAGTATTTT
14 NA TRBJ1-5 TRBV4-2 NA CASSQYGDNQPQHF TGTGCCAGCAGCCAATACGGGGACAATCAGCCCCAGCATTTT
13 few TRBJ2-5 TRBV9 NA CASSVVPAETQYF TGTGCCAGCAGCGTAGTTCCTGCGGAGACCCAGTACTTC
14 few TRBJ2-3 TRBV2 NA CASSEGGSTDTQYF TGTGCCAGCAGTGAAGGGGGGTCGACAGATACGCAGTATTTT
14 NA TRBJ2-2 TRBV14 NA CASSQGAWTGELFF TGTGCCAGCAGCCAAGGGGCGTGGACCGGGGAGCTGTTTTTT
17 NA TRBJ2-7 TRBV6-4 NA CASSERRDKARLYEQYF TGTGCCAGCAGTGAGAGAAGGGACAAGGCTAGACTCTACGAGCAGTACTTC
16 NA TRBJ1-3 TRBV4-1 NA CASSQETGHSGNTIYF TGCGCCAGCAGCCAAGAAACAGGCCACTCTGGAAACACCATATATTTT
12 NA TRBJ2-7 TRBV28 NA CASSFSGSEQYF TGTGCCAGCAGTTTTTCAGGGAGCGAGCAGTACTTC
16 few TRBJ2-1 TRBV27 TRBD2 CASSFTSGGAYNEQFF TGTGCCAGCAGTTTCACTAGCGGGGGCGCCTACAATGAGCAGTTCTTC
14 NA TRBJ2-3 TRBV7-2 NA CASSLRGAADTQYF TGTGCCAGCAGCTTAAGAGGGGCGGCAGATACGCAGTATTTT
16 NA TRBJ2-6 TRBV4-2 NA CASSTTTGRTANVLTF TGTGCCAGCAGCACAACAACGGGCAGAACGGCCAACGTCCTGACTTTC
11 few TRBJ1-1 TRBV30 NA CAWGEGTEAFF TGTGCCTGGGGAGAAGGGACTGAAGCTTTCTTT
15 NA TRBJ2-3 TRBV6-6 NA CAASRWDASTDTQYF TGTGCCGCCTCTAGGTGGGACGCTAGCACAGATACGCAGTATTTT
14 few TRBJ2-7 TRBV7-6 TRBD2 CASSLDSGPYEQYF TGTGCCAGCAGCTTAGATAGCGGGCCCTACGAGCAGTACTTC
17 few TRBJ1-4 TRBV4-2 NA CASSQDPQGLGNEKLFF TGTGCCAGCAGCCAAGACCCACAGGGTTTGGGTAATGAAAAACTGTTTTTT
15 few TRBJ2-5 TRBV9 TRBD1 CASSVRGQGVETQYF TGTGCCAGCAGCGTGAGGGGACAGGGCGTCGAGACCCAGTACTTC
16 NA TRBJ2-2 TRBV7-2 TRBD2 CASSHSGTRARGELFF TGTGCCAGCAGCCATTCCGGGACTAGGGCTAGGGGGGAGCTGTTTTTT
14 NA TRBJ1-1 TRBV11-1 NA CASSPRDRNTEAFF TGTGCCAGCAGTCCTCGCGACAGGAACACTGAAGCTTTCTTT
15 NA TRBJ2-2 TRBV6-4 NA CASPKWVTDTGELFF TGTGCCAGCCCAAAATGGGTTACGGACACCGGGGAGCTGTTTTTT
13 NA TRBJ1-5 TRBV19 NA CASSDTGTRPQHF TGTGCCAGTAGTGATACAGGCACACGGCCCCAGCATTTT
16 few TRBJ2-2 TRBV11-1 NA CASSRSSRANTGELFF TGTGCCAGCAGCCGGTCGTCCAGGGCGAACACCGGGGAGCTGTTTTTT